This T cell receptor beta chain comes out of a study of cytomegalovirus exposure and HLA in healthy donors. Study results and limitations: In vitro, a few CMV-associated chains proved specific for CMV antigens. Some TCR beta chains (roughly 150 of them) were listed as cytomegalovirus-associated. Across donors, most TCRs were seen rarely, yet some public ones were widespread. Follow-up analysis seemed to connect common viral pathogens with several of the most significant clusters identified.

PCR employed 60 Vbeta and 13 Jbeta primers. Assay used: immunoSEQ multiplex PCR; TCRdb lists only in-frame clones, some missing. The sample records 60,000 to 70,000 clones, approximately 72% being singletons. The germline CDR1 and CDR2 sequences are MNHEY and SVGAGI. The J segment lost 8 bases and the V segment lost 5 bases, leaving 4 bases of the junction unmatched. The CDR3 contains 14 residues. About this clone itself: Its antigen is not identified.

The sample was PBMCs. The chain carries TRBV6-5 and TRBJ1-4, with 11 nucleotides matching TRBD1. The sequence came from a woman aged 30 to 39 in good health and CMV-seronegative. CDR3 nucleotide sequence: TGTGCCAGCAGTCAGGACAGGGGGCGGGAAAAACTGTTTTTT. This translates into CASSQDRGREKLFF.